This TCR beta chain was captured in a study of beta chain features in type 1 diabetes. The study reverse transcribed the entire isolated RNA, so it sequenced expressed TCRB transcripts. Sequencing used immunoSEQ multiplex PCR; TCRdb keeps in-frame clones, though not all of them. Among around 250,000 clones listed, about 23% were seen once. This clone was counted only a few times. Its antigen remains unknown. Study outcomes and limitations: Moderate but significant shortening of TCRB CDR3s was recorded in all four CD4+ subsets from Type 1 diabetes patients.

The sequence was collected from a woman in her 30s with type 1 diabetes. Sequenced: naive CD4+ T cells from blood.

CDR3 DNA sequence: TGTGCCAGCTCACCAGTAGGACAACAAGAGACCCAGTACTTC. It yields the protein CASSPVGQQETQYF. V and J are TRBV18 and TRBJ2-5, with D possibly TRBD1 on 5 matching bases. Germline V gene lookup returns CDR1 KGHSH and CDR2 LQKENI. With 2 bases removed from V and 2 bases from J, the gap between germline ends came to 9 bases. This CDR3 has 14 amino acids.